This is a list of T cell receptor beta chains from one sample in a study of shared clonotypes between healthy human individuals. The method was immunoSEQ multiplex PCR; TCRdb's version includes in-frame clones alone and lacks a portion of them. This table has 950,000 to 1,100,000 clones, around 76% appearing once. Sequenced: memory CD4+ T cells sorted from blood. The receptor set was obtained from a man between 18 and 35 years old in good health. CDR3s include the opening cysteine and the closing phenylalanine or tryptophan. D genes are given only for firm matches. Where a row states a size, it is once, few, many or the class of an expanded clone; other rows omit it.

NA	TRBV4-2	15	NA	TRBJ2-3	TGTGCCAGCAGCCAACTAACAACCGACACAGATACGCAGTATTTT	CASSQLTTDTDTQYF
TRBD1	TRBV27	14	NA	TRBJ1-5	TGTGCCAGCAGCTTTCAGGGGGCGAATCAGCCCCAGCATTTT	CASSFQGANQPQHF
TRBD1	TRBV4-1	16	NA	TRBJ2-5	TGCGCCAGCAGCCAAGCGTTGGGACAGGGGATAGAGACCCAGTACTTC	CASSQALGQGIETQYF
TRBD2	TRBV9	16	few	TRBJ2-2	TGTGCCAGCAGCCTGAGGACTAGCGGGAGCCCCGGGGAGCTGTTTTTT	CASSLRTSGSPGELFF
NA	TRBV20-1	11	NA	TRBJ2-1	TGCAGTGCCATCGGCGTCAATGAGCAGTTCTTC	CSAIGVNEQFF
NA	TRBV30	12	NA	TRBJ1-2	TGTGCCTGGGGGGGAGGGAACTATGGCTACACCTTC	CAWGGGNYGYTF
NA	TRBV18	14	NA	TRBJ1-3	TGTGCCAGCTCACCCGACCCGGGAGGAAACACCATATATTTT	CASSPDPGGNTIYF
NA	TRBV12-5	15	few	TRBJ2-7	TGTGCTAGTGGTTTGACGTCCGGGACCCCCTACGAGCAGTACTTC	CASGLTSGTPYEQYF
NA	TRBV11-2	15	NA	TRBJ1-5	TGTGCCAGCAGCTTGCGGGGGTATAGCAATCAGCCCCAGCATTTT	CASSLRGYSNQPQHF
NA	TRBV10-1	14	NA	TRBJ1-6	TGCGCCAGCAGTGCCGGGGGGGTGGATTCACCCCTCCACTTT	CASSAGGVDSPLHF
TRBD2	TRBV25-1	17	NA	TRBJ2-7	TGTGCCAGCAGTGACCTTGGGACTAGCGGGAGGCAATACGAGCAGTACTTC	CASSDLGTSGRQYEQYF
TRBD1	TRBV28	14	NA	TRBJ1-2	TGTGCCAGCAGAGTTAGACAGGGTAGGGATGGCTACACCTTC	CASRVRQGRDGYTF
NA	TRBV7-9	16	NA	TRBJ2-4	TGTGCCAGCAGCTTGCTCCCCGTAGGGACGATCAACATTCAGTACTTC	CASSLLPVGTINIQYF
TRBD2	TRBV6-1	15	NA	TRBJ2-3	TGTGCCAGCAGTGGGGAAGCGGGGGGGACAGATACGCAGTATTTT	CASSGEAGGTDTQYF
NA	TRBV30	13	NA	TRBJ2-2	TGTGCCTGGAGTCAAGGTTTCACCGGGGAGCTGTTTTTT	CAWSQGFTGELFF
TRBD1	TRBV5-1	15	NA	TRBJ2-1	TGCGCCAGCAGCAACACCGGGACAGTGTACAATGAGCAGTTCTTC	CASSNTGTVYNEQFF
TRBD1	TRBV10-3	16	few	TRBJ1-1	TGTGCCATCAGTGATGACCGGACAGGGGGGAACACTGAAGCTTTCTTT	CAISDDRTGGNTEAFF
NA	TRBV18	13	NA	TRBJ2-5	TGTGCCAGCAACAGGGGACTCGGAGAGACCCAGTACTTC	CASNRGLGETQYF
NA	TRBV18	15	NA	TRBJ2-1	TGTGCCAGCTCAGCGACGTCTTCGAGAGGTGATGAGCAGTTCTTC	CASSATSSRGDEQFF
NA	TRBV18	14	NA	TRBJ2-2	TGTGCCAGCTCGCCCACCGGACAGACCGGGGAGCTGTTTTTT	CASSPTGQTGELFF
TRBD2	TRBV5-1	16	once	TRBJ2-3	TGCGCCAGCAGCCGGTCTAGCGGGACAAACACAGATACGCAGTATTTT	CASSRSSGTNTDTQYF
NA	TRBV5-1	14	once	TRBJ2-3	TGCGCCAGCCTTGATACAGGTTCCACAGATACGCAGTATTTT	CASLDTGSTDTQYF
TRBD2	TRBV30	16	few	TRBJ2-2	TGTGCCTGGAGGGGAAGCGGGAGGTACCTCACCGGGGAGCTGTTTTTT	CAWRGSGRYLTGELFF
NA	TRBV6-5	13	NA	TRBJ2-7	TGTGCCAGCAGTTACGGAGTGCGTTACGAGCAGTACTTC	CASSYGVRYEQYF
NA	TRBV5-4	13	NA	TRBJ2-1	TGTGCCAGCAGCTTGGGACAGTCCAATGAGCAGTTCTTC	CASSLGQSNEQFF
NA	TRBV9	15	NA	TRBJ2-3	TGTGCCAGCAGCGTAGGCGTCAGCCTTACAGATACGCAGTATTTT	CASSVGVSLTDTQYF
NA	TRBV5-1	15	NA	TRBJ2-5	TGCGCCAGCAGCAGGACCGGGAGAAAGCAAGAGACCCAGTACTTC	CASSRTGRKQETQYF
NA	TRBV11-3	16	once	TRBJ2-2	TGTGCCAGCAGCTTAATGGCGGGGGCCCCCACCGGGGAGCTGTTTTTT	CASSLMAGAPTGELFF
NA	TRBV29-1	14	NA	TRBJ1-2	TGCAGCGACGTGATCCCCGACCAACACTATGGCTACACCTTC	CSDVIPDQHYGYTF
TRBD1	TRBV4-2	18	once	TRBJ1-3	TGTGCCAGCAGCCAAGATCTAGGGACAGGGGCCTCTGGAAACACCATATATTTT	CASSQDLGTGASGNTIYF
NA	TRBV7-7	13	NA	TRBJ2-7	TGTGCTAGCAGCTTAGAGGTATCGACAGAGCAGTACTTC	CASSLEVSTEQYF
TRBD2	TRBV18	15	NA	TRBJ2-5	TGTGCCAGCTCAAGAATAGCGGGAGAGGGGGAGACCCAGTACTTC	CASSRIAGEGETQYF
NA	TRBV15	14	few	TRBJ1-3	TGTGCCACCAGCAGAGACCCCAACGAAAACACCATATATTTT	CATSRDPNENTIYF
NA	TRBV18	12	NA	TRBJ1-1	TGTGCCAGCTCACTACCCCCGAGAGAAGCTTTCTTT	CASSLPPREAFF
NA	TRBV6-5	13	NA	TRBJ2-1	TGTGCCAGCACCTTTCCGGGGCGGAATGAGCAGTTCTTC	CASTFPGRNEQFF
NA	TRBV10-3	11	NA	TRBJ2-7	TGTGCCATCAGTGAGTCTGCCGAGCAGTACTTC	CAISESAEQYF
NA	TRBV6-7	15	NA	TRBJ2-7	TGTGCCAGCAGTTACTCGATTGCTAGCGCCTACGAGCAGTACTTC	CASSYSIASAYEQYF
TRBD1	TRBV7-9	15	NA	TRBJ1-2	TGTGCCAGCAGTGGAGGACAGGGGGCGCAGGATGGCTACACCTTC	CASSGGQGAQDGYTF
NA	TRBV4-1	14	NA	TRBJ1-3	TGCGCCAGCAGCCTTAGACTGGGTACGGACACCATATATTTT	CASSLRLGTDTIYF
NA	TRBV7-9	13	NA	TRBJ1-5	TGTGCCAGCAGCTCGACCGAAGATCAGCCCCAGCATTTT	CASSSTEDQPQHF
NA	TRBV5-4	13	NA	TRBJ2-1	TGTGCCAGCAGCTATACAGATTACAATGAGCAGTTCTTC	CASSYTDYNEQFF
TRBD1	TRBV6-1	15	NA	TRBJ2-2	TGTGCCAGTTTCCGTGGGACAGGGAACACCGGGGAGCTGTTTTTT	CASFRGTGNTGELFF
TRBD1	TRBV10-1	14	once	TRBJ2-7	TGCGCCAGCAGTGAGTTCGGGACAGGGGACGAGCAGTACTTC	CASSEFGTGDEQYF
NA	TRBV29-1	9	few	TRBJ1-2	TGCAGCGTTGAGCGTGGCTACACCTTC	CSVERGYTF
NA	TRBV2	14	NA	TRBJ2-4	TGTGCCAGCAAGCCACAGTCCTCCAAAAACATTCAGTACTTC	CASKPQSSKNIQYF
TRBD2	TRBV7-2	16	NA	TRBJ2-1	TGTGCCAGCAGCCCTACCGGGAGGGCCGGCAACAATGAGCAGTTCTTC	CASSPTGRAGNNEQFF
NA	TRBV6-6	14	few	TRBJ1-6	TGTGCCAGCAGTAGCCTCCAAGGAAGGTCACCCCTCCACTTT	CASSSLQGRSPLHF